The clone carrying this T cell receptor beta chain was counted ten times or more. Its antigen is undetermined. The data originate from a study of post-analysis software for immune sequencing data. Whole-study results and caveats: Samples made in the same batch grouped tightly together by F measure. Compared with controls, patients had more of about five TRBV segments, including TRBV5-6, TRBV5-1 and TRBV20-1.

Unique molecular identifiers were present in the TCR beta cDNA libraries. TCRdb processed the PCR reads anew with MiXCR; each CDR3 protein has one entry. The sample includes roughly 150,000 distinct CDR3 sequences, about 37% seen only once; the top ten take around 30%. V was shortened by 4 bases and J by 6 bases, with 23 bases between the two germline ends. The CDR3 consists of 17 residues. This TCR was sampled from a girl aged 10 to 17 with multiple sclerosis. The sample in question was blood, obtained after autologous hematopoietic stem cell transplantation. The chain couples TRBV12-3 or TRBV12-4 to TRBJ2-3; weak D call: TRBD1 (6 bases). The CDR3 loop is CASSWVTDRLELDTQYF. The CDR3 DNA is TGTGCCAGCAGTTGGGTGACTGACAGGCTCGAGTTGGATACGCAGTATTTT.